Below, 31 T cell receptor beta chains from the same sample are listed, as sequenced in a study of T cell changes during pregnancy in multiple sclerosis. Assay used: immunoSEQ multiplex PCR; TCRdb lists only in-frame clones, some missing. The sample consists of around 65,000 clones, about 90% of them appearing once. Sequences were derived from peripheral blood, sampled in the second trimester of pregnancy. Source of these receptors: a female donor in good health, enrolled as a control in a pregnancy study.

The genes are TRBV19 and TRBJ1-3; 8 bases are shared with TRBD1. V was pared by 9 bases and J by 0 bases, with 10 bases of the junction left unmatched. The CDR3 has 16 amino acids. Germline CDR1 LNHDA, CDR2 SQIVND (reference sequence). The CDR3 DNA reads as TGTGCCAGCAGCCGAGCTACAGGGGGCTCTGGAAACACCATATATTTT. This translates into CASSRATGGSGNTIYF.

The V and J genes are TRBV29-1 and TRBJ2-7; 10 bases are a match to TRBD1. Germline V lookup: CDR1 SQVTM, CDR2 ANQGSEA. CDR3 length equals 15 residues. Trimming cost V 7 bases and J 6 bases; bases outside gene matches: 15. CDR3 DNA sequence: TGCAGCGCCGAAGGGCTCTCTGGGACAGGGGCCGAGCAGTACTTC. Translation: CSAEGLSGTGAEQYF.

This clone has just one count. The J gene is TRBJ2-5, the V gene TRBV19; weak D call: TRBD2 (7 bases). Germline-derived CDR1 and CDR2 are LNHDA and SQIVND (reference sequence). CDR3 length: 13 amino acids. V was cut by 6 bases and J by 4 bases, with 12 bases left in between. The CDR3 sequence is CASREGGRETQYF. CDR3 nucleotide sequence: TGTGCCAGTAGGGAGGGGGGGAGAGAGACCCAGTACTTC.

CDR3 amino acids: CASSPPSGGNEQFF. The DNA of the CDR3 is TGTGCCAGCTCACCACCCTCGGGGGGCAATGAGCAGTTCTTC. The chain uses TRBV18 and TRBJ2-1; 7 bases align to TRBD2. J was trimmed by 6 bases and V by 0 bases; bases with no gene match: 2. CDR3 length equals 14 residues. Germline V gene sequence: CDR1 KGHSH, CDR2 LQKENI.

The V and J genes are TRBV30 and TRBJ1-3, with D maybe TRBD1 (6 bases). The CDR3 is 15 residues long. V lost 0 bases and J 0 bases, leaving 9 bases between the germline ends. Germline CDR1 is GTSNPN and CDR2 is SVGIG (reference sequence). The CDR3 DNA follows: TGTGCCTGGAGTGTGGGAGGGGGCTCTGGAAACACCATATATTTT. It is translated as CAWSVGGGSGNTIYF.

The chain links TRBV29-1 to TRBJ2-2, with 11 bases fitting TRBD2. The trim removed 4 bases at V and 0 bases at J, leaving 10 bases unmatched. This CDR3 comprises 18 residues. Germline V gives CDR1 SQVTM, CDR2 ANQGSEA. The CDR3 nucleotides read TGCAGCGTTGCCGGCATAGCGGGAGGGTCCCCGAACACCGGGGAGCTGTTTTTT. Translating it yields CSVAGIAGGSPNTGELFF.

The J gene is TRBJ1-5, the V gene TRBV27; 9 bases map to TRBD1. CDR3 length: 15 amino acids. CDR1 and CDR2 (germline): MNHEY, SMNVEV (reference sequence). V gave up 6 bases and J gave up 6 bases; unmatched junction bases: 9. The CDR3 sequence: CASRPGQGWGQPQHF. CDR3 nucleotide sequence: TGTGCCAGCAGACCGGGACAGGGATGGGGTCAGCCCCAGCATTTT.

This chain uses TRBV4-1 with TRBJ2-1, with TRBD2 matching 7 bases. V gave up 2 bases and J gave up 2 bases; unmatched junction bases: 6. In germline, CDR1 is MGHRA, CDR2 YSYEKL. The length of the CDR3 is 16 residues. CDR3 in DNA: TGCGCCAGCAGCCAATCAGCGGGATGGACCTACAATGAGCAGTTCTTC. Encoded protein: CASSQSAGWTYNEQFF.

The chain carries TRBV5-5 and TRBJ2-1; the D gene is possibly TRBD2 (5 bases). Between the trimmed V and J ends, which lost 4 bases and 9 bases, there was a span of 20 bases. The CDR3 is made up of 15 amino acids. Germline CDR1 is SGHKS and CDR2 is YYEKEE (reference sequence). In nucleotides, the CDR3 is TGTGCCAGCAGCCCCGGAGAGAGGGCACCCAGTGAGCAGTTCTTC. This encodes CASSPGERAPSEQFF.

This clone occurred once. The junction shows a germline mismatch at one end, possibly a read error. The chain joins TRBV7-7 to TRBJ2-6, with a tentative D call TRBD2 (5 bases). Germline V gene lookup returns CDR1 SSHAT and CDR2 FNYEAQ (reference sequence). The CDR3 has 14 residues. In nucleotides, the CDR3 is TGTGCTAGCACGAGGGCGCCTGGGGCCAACGTCCTGACTTTC. Amino acid sequence: CASTRAPGANVLTF.

This rearrangement joins TRBV7-9 to TRBJ2-3; TRBD1 matches 7 bases. This CDR3 is 15 amino acids long. Germline V gene lookup returns CDR1 SEHNR and CDR2 FQNEAQ (reference sequence). Trimming cost V 5 bases and J 2 bases; bases outside gene matches: 7. The DNA for the CDR3 is TGTGCCAGCAGCGCAGTCCAGGGGGTCACAGATACGCAGTATTTT. This codes for CASSAVQGVTDTQYF.

In regard to this clone: The junction and the germline gene differ at one end; a read error may be behind it. The V and J genes are TRBV28 and TRBJ2-7; D might be TRBD2 (6 bases). This CDR3 comprises 11 residues. Germline V CDR1 and CDR2: MDHEN, SYDVKM. The CDR3 sequence is CASSLNWEVHF. In DNA form, the CDR3 reads TGTGCCAGCAGTTTAAACTGGGAGGTACACTTC.

Only one count was recorded for this clone. This chain uses TRBV2 with TRBJ2-4; 8 bases are shared with TRBD2. J lost 6 bases, V lost 6 bases, and 22 bases had no gene match. The CDR3 is 19 residues long. CDR1 is SNHLY and CDR2 is FYNNEI in the germline V gene. The CDR3 loop reads CASSPGLGGGGGPRNIQYF. Here the CDR3 DNA reads TGTGCCAGCAGCCCGGGACTAGGTGGGGGGGGAGGGCCAAGAAACATTCAGTACTTC.

The chain employs TRBV7-9 and TRBJ2-2; D is possibly TRBD2 (5 bases). Trimming took 2 bases from V and 0 from J, leaving 10 bases between them. The germline V gene encodes CDR1 SEHNR and CDR2 FQNEAQ (reference sequence). The CDR3 is 16 amino acids. The CDR3 region has the DNA TGTGCCAGCAGCTTAAAGAGCGGCGCGAACACCGGGGAGCTGTTTTTT. It encodes CASSLKSGANTGELFF. Drawing the rest from reference TRBV7-9 and TRBJ2-2, the complete variable domain is DTGVSQNPRHKITKRGQNVTFRCDPISEHNRLYWYRQTLGQGPEFLTYFQNEAQLEKSRLLSDRFSAERPKGSFSTLEIQRTEQGDSAMYLCASSLKSGANTGELFFGEGSRLTVL.

This sequence joins TRBV6-6 and TRBJ2-7; TRBD1 matches at 9 bases. Germline-derived CDR1 and CDR2 are MNHNY and SVGAGI (reference sequence). The CDR3 loop spans 14 amino acids. J gave up 3 bases and V 6 bases, and 6 bases lay outside the gene matches. The CDR3 coding sequence is TGTGCCAGCAGCAGGCAGGGACAGGGCTACGAGCAGTACTTC. It yields the protein CASSRQGQGYEQYF.

The chain employs TRBV5-4 and TRBJ2-5; TRBD1 aligns across 8 bases. In germline, CDR1 is SGHNT, CDR2 YYREEE (reference sequence). Unmatched junction bases numbered 6, after V lost 3 bases and J lost 2 bases. The CDR3 loop spans 15 amino acids. CDR3 nucleotides: TGTGCCAGCAGCTCCGGACAGGGAAGGCAAGAGACCCAGTACTTC. Amino acid sequence: CASSSGQGRQETQYF.

This chain uses TRBV5-1 with TRBJ2-5; 15 nucleotides agree with TRBD2. Trimming at V came to 5 bases and at J to 5 bases, leaving 10 bases not matched to a gene. CDR3 length: 17 amino acids. In germline, CDR1 is SGHRS, CDR2 YFSETQ. The chain's CDR3 is CASSYGLAGGAGETQYF. The CDR3 DNA reads as TGCGCCAGCAGTTATGGACTAGCGGGAGGGGCGGGGGAGACCCAGTACTTC.

The chain couples TRBV7-3 to TRBJ2-1, with D possibly being TRBD1 (6 bases). The CDR3 contains 14 residues. Germline assignment: CDR1 SGHTA and CDR2 FQGTGA. V was trimmed by 2 bases and J by 5 bases, leaving 10 bases between them. The CDR3 sequence: CASSLLRTDNEQFF. As DNA, the CDR3 is TGTGCCAGCAGCTTACTTCGGACAGACAATGAGCAGTTCTTC.

The chain employs TRBV2 and TRBJ2-1; 12 nucleotides match TRBD2. In germline, CDR1 is SNHLY, CDR2 FYNNEI. The CDR3 runs 18 residues. J was trimmed by 0 bases and V by 4 bases; bases with no gene match: 7. CDR3 sequence reads: CASSAMASGGASYNEQFF. The CDR3 region has the DNA TGTGCCAGCAGTGCGATGGCTAGCGGGGGGGCCTCCTACAATGAGCAGTTCTTC.

V gene TRBV10-3 combines with J gene TRBJ2-3, with 14 bases matching TRBD2. The CDR3 spans 14 residues. After removal of 0 bases from V and 11 bases from J, the junction contained 1 base not matched to a gene. The germline gives CDR1 ENHRY, CDR2 SYGVKD. CDR3 residues: CAISESGLAGEQYF. CDR3 bases: TGTGCCATCAGTGAGTCGGGACTAGCGGGGGAGCAGTATTTT.

The chain employs TRBV12-5 and TRBJ2-1; TRBD1 agrees at 9 bases. V dropped 0 bases and J dropped 5; count of bases not matched to a gene: 11. CDR3 size: 18 residues. CDR1 and CDR2 (germline): LGHNT, FRNRAP. CDR3 region: CASGLVFVGTGKDNEQFF. In nucleotides, the CDR3 is TGTGCTAGTGGTTTGGTATTTGTAGGGACAGGGAAGGACAATGAGCAGTTCTTC.

This chain links TRBV18 with TRBJ1-5; TRBD1 agrees at 9 bases. CDR3 length equals 16 residues. J lost 0 bases, V lost 5 bases, and 5 bases had no gene match. Germline V gene sequence: CDR1 KGHSH, CDR2 LQKENI. The CDR3 reads CASSTGGIHSNQPQHF. The CDR3 DNA sequence: TGTGCCAGCTCAACAGGGGGCATTCATAGCAATCAGCCCCAGCATTTT.

The chain carries TRBV19 and TRBJ2-1; 9 bases are a match to TRBD2. Unmatched junction bases numbered 8, after V lost 1 base and J lost 7 bases. Germline CDR1 LNHDA, CDR2 SQIVND (reference sequence). CDR3 size: 16 residues. In DNA form, the CDR3 reads TGTGCCAGTAGTATAGGAGGAGCGGGAGGCAGGAATGAGCAGTTCTTC. Translation: CASSIGGAGGRNEQFF.

This sequence joins TRBV6-5 and TRBJ2-7; D is perhaps TRBD2 (6 bases). Germline lookup yields CDR1 MNHEY and CDR2 SVGAGI. The CDR3 contains 16 residues. Trimming pared 0 bases from V and 4 bases from J, leaving 16 bases between. CDR3 bases: TGTGCCAGCAGTTACTCGAGCCCGAGGCGGGGATACGAGCAGTACTTC. Amino acid sequence: CASSYSSPRRGYEQYF.

This clone was recorded once. The gene calls are TRBV6-5 and TRBJ1-6; the match to TRBD1 covers 8 bases. The CDR3 length is 15 residues. Germline-derived CDR1 and CDR2 are MNHEY and SVGAGI. With 0 bases clipped from V and 5 bases from J, the junction kept 0 bases outside the gene matches. CDR3 coding DNA: TGTGCCAGCAGTTACTCGGGACAGGATAATTCACCCCTCCACTTT. Its translation is CASSYSGQDNSPLHF.

The chain couples TRBV5-4 to TRBJ1-5; 8 bases agree with TRBD1. This CDR3 has 14 amino acids. Germline CDR1 and CDR2: SGHNT and YYREEE (reference sequence). Trimming at V came to 4 bases and at J to 7 bases, leaving 7 bases not matched to a gene. CDR3 DNA sequence: TGTGCCAGCAGCGTTGACAGGGGAGGCCAGCCCCAGCATTTT. It yields the protein CASSVDRGGQPQHF.

The chain couples TRBV27 to TRBJ2-7, with 9 nucleotides matching TRBD1. Germline V gene lookup returns CDR1 MNHEY and CDR2 SMNVEV (reference sequence). The CDR3 spans 15 residues. Germline trimming cut 6 bases from V and 4 bases from J; bases unmatched to any gene: 10. The CDR3 spells CASRPTGQGYYEQYF. CDR3 in DNA: TGTGCCAGCAGACCGACGGGACAGGGATATTACGAGCAGTACTTC.

The genes are TRBV29-1 and TRBJ1-2; 7 bases agree with TRBD1. V shed 1 base and J 7 bases; nucleotides not matched to a gene: 15. The CDR3 has 16 amino acids. Germline V CDR1 and CDR2: SQVTM, ANQGSEA. The CDR3 coding sequence is TGCAGCGTTGAAGGGGGTTTTCGCAGGGGGAATGGTGGCTACACCTTC. Protein: CSVEGGFRRGNGGYTF. The entire variable domain, with the rest obtained from reference TRBV29-1 and TRBJ1-2, is as follows: SAVISQKPSRDICQRGTSLTIQCQVDSQVTMMFWYRQQPGQSLTLIATANQGSEATYESGFVIDKFPISRPNLTFSTLTVSNMSPEDSSIYLCSVEGGFRRGNGGYTFGSGTRLTVV.

The genes are TRBV7-3 and TRBJ1-1; 8 bases line up with TRBD1. The J segment lost 1 base and the V segment lost 3 bases, leaving 16 bases of the junction unmatched. CDR3 length equals 19 residues. Germline assignment: CDR1 SGHTA and CDR2 FQGTGA. CDR3 in amino acids: CASSFRRLEDRGGNTEAFF. DNA of the CDR3: TGTGCCAGCAGCTTCCGGAGACTTGAAGACAGGGGCGGGAACACTGAAGCTTTCTTT.

CDR3 DNA: TGTGCCAGCAGCTTAGTGACAGGGGGCACTTCTAACTATGGCTACACCTTC. This sequence encodes CASSLVTGGTSNYGYTF. The chain recombines TRBV11-2 with TRBJ1-2, with 10 bases fitting TRBD1. The CDR3 contains 17 residues. Germline V gene data show CDR1 as SGHAT and CDR2 as FQNNGV. Losses at the gene ends were 1 base for V and 0 bases for J; bases not matched to a gene: 5. Together with reference TRBV11-2 and TRBJ1-2, the CDR3 gives the full variable domain: EAGVAQSPRYKIIEKRQSVAFWCNPISGHATLYWYQQILGQGPKLLIQFQNNGVVDDSQLPKDRFSAERLKGVDSTLKIQPAKLEDSAVYLCASSLVTGGTSNYGYTFGSGTRLTVV.

There are a few counts of this clone. This chain uses TRBV2 with TRBJ1-3; the match to TRBD1 covers 10 bases. Trimming at V came to 8 bases and at J to 0 bases, leaving 4 bases not matched to a gene. CDR1 and CDR2 (germline): SNHLY, FYNNEI. The CDR3 totals 15 residues. CDR3 in amino acids: CASSGQGFSGNTIYF. CDR3 coding DNA: TGTGCCAGCTCGGGACAGGGGTTCTCTGGAAACACCATATATTTT.